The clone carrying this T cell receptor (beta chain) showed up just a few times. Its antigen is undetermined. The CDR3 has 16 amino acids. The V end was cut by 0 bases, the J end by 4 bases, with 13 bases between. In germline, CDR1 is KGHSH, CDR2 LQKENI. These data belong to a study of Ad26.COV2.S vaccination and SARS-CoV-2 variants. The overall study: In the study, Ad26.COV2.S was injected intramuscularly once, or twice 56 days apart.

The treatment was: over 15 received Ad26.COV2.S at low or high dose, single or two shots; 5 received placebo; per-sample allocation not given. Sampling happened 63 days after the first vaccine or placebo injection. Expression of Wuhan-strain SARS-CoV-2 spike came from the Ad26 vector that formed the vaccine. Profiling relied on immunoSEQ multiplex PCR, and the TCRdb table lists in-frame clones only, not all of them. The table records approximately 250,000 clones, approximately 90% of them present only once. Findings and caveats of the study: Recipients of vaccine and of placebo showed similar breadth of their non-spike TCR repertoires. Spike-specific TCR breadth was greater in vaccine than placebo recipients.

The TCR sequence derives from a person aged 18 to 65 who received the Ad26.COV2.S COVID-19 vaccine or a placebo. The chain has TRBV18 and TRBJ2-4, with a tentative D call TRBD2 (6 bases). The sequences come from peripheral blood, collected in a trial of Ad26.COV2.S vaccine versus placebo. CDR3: CASSPPEGSGKNIQYF. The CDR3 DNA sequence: TGTGCCAGCTCACCACCGGAGGGATCGGGTAAAAACATTCAGTACTTC.